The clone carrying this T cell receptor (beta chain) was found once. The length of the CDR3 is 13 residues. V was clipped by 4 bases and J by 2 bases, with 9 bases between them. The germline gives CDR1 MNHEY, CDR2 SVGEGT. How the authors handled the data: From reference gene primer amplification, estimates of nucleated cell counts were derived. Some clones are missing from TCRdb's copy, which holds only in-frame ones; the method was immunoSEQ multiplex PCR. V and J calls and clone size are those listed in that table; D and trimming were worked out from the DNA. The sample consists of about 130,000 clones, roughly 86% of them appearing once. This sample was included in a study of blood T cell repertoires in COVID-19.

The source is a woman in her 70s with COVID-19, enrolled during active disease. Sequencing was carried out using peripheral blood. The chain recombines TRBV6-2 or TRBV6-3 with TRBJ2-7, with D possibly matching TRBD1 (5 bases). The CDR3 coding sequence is TGTGCCAGCAGTTTCGCAGGGACCTACGAGCAGTACTTC. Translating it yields CASSFAGTYEQYF.